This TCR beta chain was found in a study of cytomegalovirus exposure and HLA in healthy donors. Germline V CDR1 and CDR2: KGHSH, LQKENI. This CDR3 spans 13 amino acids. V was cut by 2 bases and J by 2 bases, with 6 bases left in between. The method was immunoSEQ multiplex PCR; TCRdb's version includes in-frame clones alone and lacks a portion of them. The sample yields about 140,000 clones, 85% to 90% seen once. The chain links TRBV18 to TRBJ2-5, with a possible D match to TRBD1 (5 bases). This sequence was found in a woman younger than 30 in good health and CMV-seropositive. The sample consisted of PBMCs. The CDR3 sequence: CASSPSGQETQYF. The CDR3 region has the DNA TGTGCCAGCTCACCATCAGGGCAAGAGACCCAGTACTTC.